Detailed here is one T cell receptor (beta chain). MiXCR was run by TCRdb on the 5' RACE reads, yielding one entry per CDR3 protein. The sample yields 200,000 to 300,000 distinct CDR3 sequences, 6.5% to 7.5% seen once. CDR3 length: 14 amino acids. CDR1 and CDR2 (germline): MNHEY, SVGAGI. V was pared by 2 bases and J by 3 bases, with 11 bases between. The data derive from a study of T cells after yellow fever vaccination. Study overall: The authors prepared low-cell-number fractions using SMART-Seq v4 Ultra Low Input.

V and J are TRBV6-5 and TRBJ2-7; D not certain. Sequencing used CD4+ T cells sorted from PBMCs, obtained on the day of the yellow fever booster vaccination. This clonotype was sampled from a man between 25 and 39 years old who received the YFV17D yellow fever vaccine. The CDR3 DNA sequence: TGTGCCAGCAGTTACAGACCAACACGCTACGAGCAGTACTTC. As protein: CASSYRPTRYEQYF.